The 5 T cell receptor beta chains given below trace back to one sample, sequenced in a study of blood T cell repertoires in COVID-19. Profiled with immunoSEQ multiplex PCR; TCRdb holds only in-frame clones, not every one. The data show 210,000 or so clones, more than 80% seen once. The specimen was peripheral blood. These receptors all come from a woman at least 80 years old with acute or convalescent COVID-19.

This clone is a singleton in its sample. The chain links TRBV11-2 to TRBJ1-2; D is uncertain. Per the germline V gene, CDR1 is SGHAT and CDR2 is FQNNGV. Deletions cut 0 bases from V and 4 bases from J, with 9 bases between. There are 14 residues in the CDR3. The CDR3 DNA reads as TGTGCCAGCAGCTTAGATAGACAACTCTATGGCTACACCTTC. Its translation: CASSLDRQLYGYTF.

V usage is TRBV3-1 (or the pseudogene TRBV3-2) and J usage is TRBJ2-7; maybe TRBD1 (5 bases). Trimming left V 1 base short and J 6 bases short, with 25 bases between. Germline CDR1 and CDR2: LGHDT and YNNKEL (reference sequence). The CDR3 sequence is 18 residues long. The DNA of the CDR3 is TGTGCCAGCAGCCAAGGGCCCCCTGGGGTAGGGGCAAGACCCGAGCAGTACTTC. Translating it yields CASSQGPPGVGARPEQYF.

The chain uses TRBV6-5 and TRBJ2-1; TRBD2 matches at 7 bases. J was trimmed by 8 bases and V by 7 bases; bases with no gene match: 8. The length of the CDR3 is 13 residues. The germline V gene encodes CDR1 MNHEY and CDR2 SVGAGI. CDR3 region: CASKPPGGDEQFF. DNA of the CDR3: TGTGCCAGCAAACCCCCGGGGGGTGATGAGCAGTTCTTC.

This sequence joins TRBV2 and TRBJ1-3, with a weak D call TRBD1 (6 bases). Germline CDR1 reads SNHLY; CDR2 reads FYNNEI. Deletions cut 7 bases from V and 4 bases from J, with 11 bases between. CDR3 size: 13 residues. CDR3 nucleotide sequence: TGTGCCAGCACTACAGGGTTGGGAAACACCATATATTTT. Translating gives CASTTGLGNTIYF.

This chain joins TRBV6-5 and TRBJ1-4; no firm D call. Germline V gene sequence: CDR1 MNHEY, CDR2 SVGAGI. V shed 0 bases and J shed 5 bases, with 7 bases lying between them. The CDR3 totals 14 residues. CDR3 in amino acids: CASSYSEPNEKLFF. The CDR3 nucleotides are TGTGCCAGCAGTTACTCCGAGCCAAATGAAAAACTGTTTTTT.